These 17 T cell receptor beta chains were sequenced from one sample in a study of CD8+CD57+ T cells in acquired aplastic anemia. The study profiled TCR beta VDJ and CDR3 using genomic DNA as template. Each CDR3 protein is one row after TCRdb ran MiXCR on the reads. The sample comprises 250,000 to 300,000 distinct CDR3 sequences, 56% of which are singletons, and 1% to 1.5% rests with the top ten. Sequenced patients had shown CD8+CD57+ cell expansion by flow cytometry. Specimen: sorted CD4+, CD8+, or CD8+CD57+ T cells (not recorded which) from PBMCs. Receptors originate from a human donor with aplastic anemia.

Concerning this clonotype itself: The conserved final phenylalanine or tryptophan is absent from the CDR3, which likely points to a read error. The DNA is omitted, as the CDR3 cannot be located on it reliably, and the CDR3 follows TCRdb's listing. The chain couples TRBV5-1 to TRBJ1-2. The CDR3 length is 14 residues, termini included. The V gene's germline CDR1 is SGHRS and CDR2 YFSETQ. The CDR3 sequence: CASSLSLGNYGHTS.

This clonotype came up many times. The rearrangement links TRBV7-3 to TRBJ2-1; 12 bases agree with TRBD2. The CDR3 contains 14 residues. V lost 2 bases and J lost 9; bases outside the gene matches: 2. Germline V gene data show CDR1 as SGHTA and CDR2 as FQGTGA. This CDR3 reads CASSLLAGGPEQFF. In nucleotides, the CDR3 is TGTGCCAGCAGCTTACTAGCGGGGGGGCCTGAGCAGTTCTTC. The variable domain in full, with the rest retrieved from reference TRBV7-3 and TRBJ2-1, is GAGVSQTPSNKVTEKGKYVELRCDPISGHTALYWYRQSLGQGPEFLIYFQGTGAADDSGLPNDRFFAVRPEGSVSTLKIQRTERGDSAVYLCASSLLAGGPEQFFGPGTRLTVL.

This chain links TRBV12-3 or TRBV12-4 with TRBJ1-2; D is possibly TRBD1 (5 bases). V was clipped by 7 bases and J by 7 bases, with 22 bases between them. CDR3 length: 15 residues. CDR3 coding DNA: TGTGCCAGCACCCCCGCGAGGGGTTGGTTCGTTGGCTACACCTTC. Translating it yields CASTPARGWFVGYTF.

V is TRBV19 and J is TRBJ2-3; TRBD2 agrees at 11 bases. Germline V gives CDR1 LNHDA, CDR2 SQIVND (reference sequence). Trimming removed 4 bases from V and 6 bases from J; junction bases left unmatched: 9. The CDR3 spans 16 residues. The CDR3 is CASSRGLAGGKDTQYF. In nucleotides, the CDR3 is TGTGCCAGTAGTAGAGGATTAGCGGGAGGGAAGGATACGCAGTATTTT.

J is TRBJ2-7 and V is TRBV20-1; unclear D gene. The CDR3 totals 12 residues. V lost 5 bases, J lost 2 bases, and 10 bases lay in between. The germline CDR1 and CDR2 sequences are DFQATT and SNEGSKA (reference sequence). The CDR3 nucleotides read TGCAGTGCTCGATCCGCAGCCTACGAGCAGTACTTC. It yields the protein CSARSAAYEQYF.

This clonotype has just one count. The chain uses TRBV7-8 and TRBJ1-6, with TRBD1 as a possible D gene (5 bases). V gave up 2 bases and J gave up 6 bases, with 23 bases separating them. The CDR3 runs 19 residues. Germline values: CDR1 SGHVS, CDR2 FQNEAQ. CDR3: CASSLKGGDGYAPNSPLHF. CDR3 nucleotides: TGTGCCAGCAGCTTAAAGGGTGGGGACGGCTACGCCCCTAATTCACCCCTCCACTTT.

Regarding this clonotype: Given a much more abundant clone one base away, this may be a read error. The rearrangement links TRBV6-1 to TRBJ1-2, with 7 bases fitting TRBD1. Germline-derived CDR1 and CDR2 are MNHNS and SASEGT. The CDR3 sequence is 13 residues long. CDR3 DNA: TGTGCCAGCACGGGACAGACTAACTATGTCTACACCTTC. This translates into CASTGQTNYVYTF.

This chain joins TRBV7-2 and TRBJ2-2; D is uncertain. V was cut by 1 base and J by 8 bases, with 17 bases left in between. The V gene's germline CDR1 is SGHTA and CDR2 FQGNSA. The CDR3 contains 16 residues. The CDR3 here is CASSLVVPPAPGELFF. CDR3 nucleotides: TGTGCCAGCAGCTTAGTGGTCCCCCCAGCACCGGGGGAGCTGTTTTTT.

The table lists this clonotype with a few counts. The V gene is TRBV24-1, the J gene TRBJ2-5; D is tentatively TRBD1 or TRBD2 (7 bases each). The germline V gene has CDR1 KGHDR and CDR2 SFDVKD. The CDR3 has 14 amino acids. The V end was cut by 9 bases, the J end by 3 bases, with 16 bases between. DNA of the CDR3: TGTGCCACCTCCGGGGGGACAGAGGAAGAGACCCAGTACTTC. Amino acid sequence: CATSGGTEEETQYF.

The CDR3 is CASSIGGLGSPLHF. CDR3 DNA: TGTGCCAGTAGTATCGGGGGACTAGGTTCACCCCTCCACTTT. The chain joins TRBV19 to TRBJ1-6, with a possible D match to TRBD1 (5 bases). The V end lost 3 bases, the J end lost 9 bases, and 12 bases lay between the germline ends. CDR1 LNHDA and CDR2 SQIVND come from the germline V gene (reference sequence). The CDR3 has 14 residues.

The rearrangement links TRBV7-8 to TRBJ1-1; D remains unclear. The CDR3 length is 16 residues. V lost 0 bases, J lost 3 bases, and 14 bases lay in between. Germline V gives CDR1 SGHVS, CDR2 FQNEAQ. Here the CDR3 reads CASSLASEGYDTEAFF. For the CDR3, the DNA is TGTGCCAGCAGCTTAGCGTCCGAAGGGTACGACACTGAAGCTTTCTTT.

The chain is built from TRBV19 and TRBJ2-7; possible D gene TRBD2, 5 bases. The CDR3 is 16 amino acids. Trimming pared 3 bases from V and 5 bases from J, leaving 20 bases between. CDR1 LNHDA and CDR2 SQIVND come from the germline V gene (reference sequence). For the CDR3, the DNA is TGTGCCAGTAGTATTGGTACCTCCCGAGGGAACCACGAGCAGTACTTC. It translates to CASSIGTSRGNHEQYF. Full variable domain (rest looked up from reference TRBV19 and TRBJ2-7): DGGITQSPKYLFRKEGQNVTLSCEQNLNHDAMYWYRQDPGQGLRLIYYSQIVNDFQKGDIAEGYSVSREKKESFPLTVTSAQKNPTAFYLCASSIGTSRGNHEQYFGPGTRLTVT.

In the case of this clonotype: A read error may account for a junction end that differs from germline. The genes are TRBV20-1 and TRBJ2-7; tentatively, D is TRBD1 (6 bases). The CDR3 covers 14 residues. Germline values: CDR1 DFQATT, CDR2 SNEGSKA (reference sequence). The CDR3 bases are TGCAGTGCTACAGGAGCCCAGGGGATTAACGATCAGTACTTC. As protein: CSATGAQGINDQYF.

The rearrangement uses TRBV11-1 and TRBJ2-3; possibly TRBD2 for D (5 bases). This CDR3 has 16 amino acids. Trimming took 4 bases from V and 1 from J, leaving 15 bases between them. CDR1 is SGHAT, CDR2 FQDESV, per germline (reference sequence). CDR3 DNA sequence: TGTGCCAGCAGCTGGCGTGGGCACGGGGGCACAGATACGCAGTATTTT. As protein: CASSWRGHGGTDTQYF.

A single count supports this clonotype. The J gene is TRBJ2-7, the V gene TRBV16; D is unclear. The CDR3 covers 12 residues. CDR1 KGHSY and CDR2 FQNENV come from the germline V gene. Trimming stripped 0 bases from V and 3 bases from J, with 3 bases between. CDR3 loop: CASSQSSYEQYF. For the CDR3, the DNA is TGTGCCAGCAGCCAATCGAGCTACGAGCAGTACTTC. The full variable domain, with the rest looked up from reference TRBV16 and TRBJ2-7, is GEEVAQTPKHLVRGEGQKAKLYCAPIKGHSYVFWYQQVLKNEFKFLISFQNENVFDETGMPKERFSAKCLPNSPCSLEIQATKLEDSAVYFCASSQSSYEQYFGPGTRLTVT.

This chain uses TRBV25-1 with TRBJ2-7; the D call may be TRBD1 or TRBD2 (5 bases each). CDR3 size: 11 residues. V lost 5 bases to trimming and J lost 10 bases, with 12 bases between them. In germline, CDR1 is MGHDK, CDR2 SYGVNS. CDR3 DNA sequence: TGTGCCAGCAGTCTGGGGGTCCTACAGTACTTC. Translating gives CASSLGVLQYF.

A single count supports this clonotype. This chain links TRBV2 with TRBJ2-7; the match to TRBD1 covers 10 bases. The germline V gene encodes CDR1 SNHLY and CDR2 FYNNEI. Trimming at V came to 6 bases and at J to 1 base, leaving 6 bases not matched to a gene. The CDR3 runs to 15 residues. In DNA form, the CDR3 reads TGTGCCAGCAGATTCGGACAGGGGGGTTCCTACGAGCAGTACTTC. It codes for CASRFGQGGSYEQYF.